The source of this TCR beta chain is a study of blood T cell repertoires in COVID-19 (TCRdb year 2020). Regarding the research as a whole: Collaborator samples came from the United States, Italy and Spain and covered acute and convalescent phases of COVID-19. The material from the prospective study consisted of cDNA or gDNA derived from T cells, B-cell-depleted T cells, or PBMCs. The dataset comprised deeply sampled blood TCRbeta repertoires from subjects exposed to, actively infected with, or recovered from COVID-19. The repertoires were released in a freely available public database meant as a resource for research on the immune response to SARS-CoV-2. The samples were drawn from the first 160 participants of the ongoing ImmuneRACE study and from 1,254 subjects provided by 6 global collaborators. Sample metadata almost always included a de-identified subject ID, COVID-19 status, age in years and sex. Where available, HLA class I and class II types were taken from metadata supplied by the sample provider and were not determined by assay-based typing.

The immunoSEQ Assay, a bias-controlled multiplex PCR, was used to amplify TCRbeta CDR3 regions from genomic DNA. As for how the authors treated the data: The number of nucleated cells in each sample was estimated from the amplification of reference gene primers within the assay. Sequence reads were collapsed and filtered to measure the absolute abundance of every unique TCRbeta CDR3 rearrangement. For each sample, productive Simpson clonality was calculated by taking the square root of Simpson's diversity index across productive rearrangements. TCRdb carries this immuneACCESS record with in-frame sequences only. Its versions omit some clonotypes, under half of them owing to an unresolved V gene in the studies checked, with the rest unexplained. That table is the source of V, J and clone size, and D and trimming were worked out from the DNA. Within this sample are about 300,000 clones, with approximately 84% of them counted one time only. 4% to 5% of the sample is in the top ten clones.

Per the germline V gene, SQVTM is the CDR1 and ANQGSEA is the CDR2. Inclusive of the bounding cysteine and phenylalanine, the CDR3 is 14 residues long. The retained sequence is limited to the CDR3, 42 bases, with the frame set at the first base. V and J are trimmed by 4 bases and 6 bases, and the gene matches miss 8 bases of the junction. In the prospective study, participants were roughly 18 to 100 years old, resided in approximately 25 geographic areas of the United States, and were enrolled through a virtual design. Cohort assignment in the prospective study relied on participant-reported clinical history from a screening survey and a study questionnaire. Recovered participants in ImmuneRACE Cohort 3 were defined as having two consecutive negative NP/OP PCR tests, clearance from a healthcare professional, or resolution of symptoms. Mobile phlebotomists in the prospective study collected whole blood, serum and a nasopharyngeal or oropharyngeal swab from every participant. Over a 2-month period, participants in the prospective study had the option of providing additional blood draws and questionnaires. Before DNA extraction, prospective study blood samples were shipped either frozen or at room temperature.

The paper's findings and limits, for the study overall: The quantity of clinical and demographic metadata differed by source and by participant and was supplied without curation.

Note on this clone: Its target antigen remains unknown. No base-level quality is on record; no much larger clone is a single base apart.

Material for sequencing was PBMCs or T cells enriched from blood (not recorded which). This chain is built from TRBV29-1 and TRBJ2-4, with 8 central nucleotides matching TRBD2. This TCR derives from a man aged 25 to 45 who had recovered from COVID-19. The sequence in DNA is TGCAGCGTTGTCGGAAGCGGGGGAGTAAACATTCAGTACTTC. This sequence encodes CSVVGSGGVNIQYF.